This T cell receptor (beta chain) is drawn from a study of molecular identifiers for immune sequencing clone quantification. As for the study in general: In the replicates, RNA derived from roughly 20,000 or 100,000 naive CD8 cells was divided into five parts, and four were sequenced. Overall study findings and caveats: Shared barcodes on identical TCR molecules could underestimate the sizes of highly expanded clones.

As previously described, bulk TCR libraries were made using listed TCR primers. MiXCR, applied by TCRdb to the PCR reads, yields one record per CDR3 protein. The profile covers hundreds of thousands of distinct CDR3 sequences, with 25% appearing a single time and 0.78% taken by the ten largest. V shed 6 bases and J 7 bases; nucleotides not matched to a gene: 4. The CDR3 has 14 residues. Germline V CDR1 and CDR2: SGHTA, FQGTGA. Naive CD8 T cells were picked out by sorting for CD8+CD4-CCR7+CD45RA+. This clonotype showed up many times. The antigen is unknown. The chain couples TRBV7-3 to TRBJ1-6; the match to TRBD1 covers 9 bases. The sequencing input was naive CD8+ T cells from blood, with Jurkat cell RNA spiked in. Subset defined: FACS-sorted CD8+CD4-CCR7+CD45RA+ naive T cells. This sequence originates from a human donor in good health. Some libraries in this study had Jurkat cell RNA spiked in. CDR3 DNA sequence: TGTGCCAGCAGTGAGGGACAGGGAAATTCACCCCTCCACTTT. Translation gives CASSEGQGNSPLHF.